These T cell receptor beta chains were read from a single sample in a study of response to subunit inactivated influenza vaccine. TCRdb used MiXCR to reprocess the RT-PCR reads, holding one entry per CDR3 protein. The data hold hundreds of thousands of distinct CDR3 sequences, with approximately 13% observed a single time. Sequenced here: PBMCs from blood, sampled 14 to 15 days before vaccination. The origin of the receptors is a man between 45 and 60 years old who received an inactivated influenza vaccine. Both conserved end residues are part of each CDR3. Fields, in order: J gene, V gene, D gene, clone size, CDR3 length, CDR3 DNA, CDR3 protein. The D gene is left open where the match is weak. Not every row has a clone size; where given, it reads once, few, many or a size class.

j_gene: TRBJ2-2
v_gene: TRBV20-1
d_gene: TRBD2
abundance: few
len: 15
CDR3nt: TGCAGTGCTACCGGGACTAGCGCGAACACCGGGGAGCTGTTTTTT
CDR3aa: CSATGTSANTGELFF

j_gene: TRBJ2-5
v_gene: TRBV20-1
d_gene: .
abundance: few
len: 13
CDR3nt: TGCAGTGCTAGTAGTGGACTACAAGAGACCCAGTACTTC
CDR3aa: CSASSGLQETQYF

j_gene: TRBJ1-1
v_gene: TRBV9
d_gene: .
abundance: many
len: 14
CDR3nt: TGTGCCAGCAGCCCCCGCGGAGGGTCAGCTGAAGCTTTCTTT
CDR3aa: CASSPRGGSAEAFF

j_gene: TRBJ2-2
v_gene: TRBV12-3/TRBV12-4
d_gene: TRBD1
abundance: .
len: 16
CDR3nt: TGTGCCAGCAGTCCTGGCCCGGGACAGCTCACCGGGGAGCTGTTTTTT
CDR3aa: CASSPGPGQLTGELFF

j_gene: TRBJ2-2
v_gene: TRBV19
d_gene: TRBD1
abundance: .
len: 15
CDR3nt: TGTGCCAGTAGCAGAACTCTTGGGACAGCCGGGGAGCTGTTTTTT
CDR3aa: CASSRTLGTAGELFF

j_gene: TRBJ1-1
v_gene: TRBV5-5
d_gene: .
abundance: .
len: 15
CDR3nt: TGTGCCAGCAGCGGCCTGTCCGGGGGCGGTGTTGAAGCTTTCTTT
CDR3aa: CASSGLSGGGVEAFF

j_gene: TRBJ1-2
v_gene: TRBV12-3/TRBV12-4
d_gene: .
abundance: many
len: 16
CDR3nt: TGTGCCAGCAGTTCCTCCCCAGGGAGGGGGAACTATGGCTACACCTTC
CDR3aa: CASSSSPGRGNYGYTF

j_gene: TRBJ2-3
v_gene: TRBV5-1
d_gene: .
abundance: .
len: 16
CDR3nt: TGCGCCAGCAGCTTGGGGTCATCGAGCCCCACAGATACGCAGTATTTT
CDR3aa: CASSLGSSSPTDTQYF

j_gene: TRBJ1-4
v_gene: TRBV20-1
d_gene: .
abundance: few
len: 15
CDR3nt: TGCAGTGCTAGAGATCCGAGAGCAACTAATGAAAAACTGTTTTTT
CDR3aa: CSARDPRATNEKLFF

j_gene: TRBJ2-1
v_gene: TRBV12-3/TRBV12-4
d_gene: TRBD2
abundance: .
len: 17
CDR3nt: TGTGCCAGCAGAAATTCCCCCAGACTAGCGGGACGCAATGAGCAGTTCTTC
CDR3aa: CASRNSPRLAGRNEQFF

j_gene: TRBJ1-1
v_gene: TRBV11-2
d_gene: TRBD1
abundance: few
len: 20
CDR3nt: TGTGCCAGCAGCTTAGAACCCCAAAGGGGGGCAGGGGGCGAGAACACTGAAGCTTTCTTT
CDR3aa: CASSLEPQRGAGGENTEAFF

j_gene: TRBJ2-7
v_gene: TRBV7-9
d_gene: TRBD2
abundance: .
len: 13
CDR3nt: TGTGCCAGCTTGGGGCTAGCGGGGGGCGAGCAGTACTTC
CDR3aa: CASLGLAGGEQYF

j_gene: TRBJ1-5
v_gene: TRBV18
d_gene: TRBD1
abundance: few
len: 16
CDR3nt: TGTGCCAGCTCACCACGGGAAACAGGGGGCGGTCAGCCCCAGCATTTT
CDR3aa: CASSPRETGGGQPQHF